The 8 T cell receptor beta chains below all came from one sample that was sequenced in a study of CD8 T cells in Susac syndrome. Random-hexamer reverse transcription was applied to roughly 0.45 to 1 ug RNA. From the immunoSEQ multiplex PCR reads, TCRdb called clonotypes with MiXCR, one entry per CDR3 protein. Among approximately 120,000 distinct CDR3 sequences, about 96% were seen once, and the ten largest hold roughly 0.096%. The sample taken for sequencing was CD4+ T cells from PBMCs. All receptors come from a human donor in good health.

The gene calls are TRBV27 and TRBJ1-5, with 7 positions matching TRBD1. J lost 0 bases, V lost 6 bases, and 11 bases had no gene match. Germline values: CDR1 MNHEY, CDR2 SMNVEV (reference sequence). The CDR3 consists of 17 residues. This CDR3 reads CASRMGQTPSSNQPQHF. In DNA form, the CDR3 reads TGTGCCAGCAGGATGGGACAGACCCCTAGTAGCAATCAGCCCCAGCATTTT.

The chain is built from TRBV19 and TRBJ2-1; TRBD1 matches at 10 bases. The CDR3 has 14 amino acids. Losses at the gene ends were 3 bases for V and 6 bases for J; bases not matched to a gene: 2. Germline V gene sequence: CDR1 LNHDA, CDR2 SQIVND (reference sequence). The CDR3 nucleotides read TGTGCCAGTAGTATCCGGGACAGGGGCAATGAGCAGTTCTTC. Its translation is CASSIRDRGNEQFF.

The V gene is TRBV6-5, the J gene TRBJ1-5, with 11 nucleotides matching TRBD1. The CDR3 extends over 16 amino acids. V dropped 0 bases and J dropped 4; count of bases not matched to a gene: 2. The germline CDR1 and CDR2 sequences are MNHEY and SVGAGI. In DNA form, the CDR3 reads TGTGCCAGCAGTTACTCCGGGACAGGGGGGAATCAGCCCCAGCATTTT. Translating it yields CASSYSGTGGNQPQHF.

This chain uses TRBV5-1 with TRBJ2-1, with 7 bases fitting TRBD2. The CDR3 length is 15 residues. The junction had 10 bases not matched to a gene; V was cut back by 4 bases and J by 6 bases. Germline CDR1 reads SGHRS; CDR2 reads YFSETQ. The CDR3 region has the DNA TGCGCCAGCAGCCCTTCGGGGACTACAATCAATGAGCAGTTCTTC. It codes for CASSPSGTTINEQFF.

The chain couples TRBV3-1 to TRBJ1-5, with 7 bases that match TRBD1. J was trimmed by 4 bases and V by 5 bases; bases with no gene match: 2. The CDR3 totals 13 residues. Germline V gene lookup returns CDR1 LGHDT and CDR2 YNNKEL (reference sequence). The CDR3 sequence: CASSWDRNQPQHF. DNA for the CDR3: TGTGCCAGCAGCTGGGACAGAAATCAGCCCCAGCATTTT.

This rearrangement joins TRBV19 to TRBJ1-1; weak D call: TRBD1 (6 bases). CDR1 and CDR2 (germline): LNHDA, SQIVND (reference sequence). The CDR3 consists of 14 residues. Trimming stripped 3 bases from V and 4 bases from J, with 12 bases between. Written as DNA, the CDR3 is TGTGCCAGTAGTATCCCGGGGGGGGCCACTGAAGCTTTCTTT. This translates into CASSIPGGATEAFF.

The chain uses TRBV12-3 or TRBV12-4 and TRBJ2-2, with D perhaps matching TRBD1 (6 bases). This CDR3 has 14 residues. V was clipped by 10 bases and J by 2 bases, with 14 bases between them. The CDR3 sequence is CATPRTANTGELFF. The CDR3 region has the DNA TGTGCCACCCCCCGGACAGCTAACACCGGGGAGCTGTTTTTT.

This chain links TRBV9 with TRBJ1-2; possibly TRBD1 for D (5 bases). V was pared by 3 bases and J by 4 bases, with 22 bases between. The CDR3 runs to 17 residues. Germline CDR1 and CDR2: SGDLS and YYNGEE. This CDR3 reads CASSAPGRGAEVYGYTF. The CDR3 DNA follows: TGTGCCAGCAGCGCACCTGGACGAGGGGCAGAGGTCTATGGCTACACCTTC.